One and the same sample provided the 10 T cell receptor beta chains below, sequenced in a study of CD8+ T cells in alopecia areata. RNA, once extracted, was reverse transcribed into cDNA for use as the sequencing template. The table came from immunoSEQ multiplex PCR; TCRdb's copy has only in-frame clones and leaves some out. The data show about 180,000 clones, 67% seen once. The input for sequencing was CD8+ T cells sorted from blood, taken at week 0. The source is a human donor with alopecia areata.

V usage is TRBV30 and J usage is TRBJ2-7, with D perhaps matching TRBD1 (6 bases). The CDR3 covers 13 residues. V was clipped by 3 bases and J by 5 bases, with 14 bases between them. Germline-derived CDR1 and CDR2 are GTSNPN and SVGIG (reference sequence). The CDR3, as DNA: TGTGCCTGGAGCGAAACAGGGTTCCACGAGCAGTACTTC. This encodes CAWSETGFHEQYF.

This CDR3 is CASSQGGREADTQYF. The CDR3 coding sequence is TGTGCCAGCAGCCAAGGGGGCCGGGAGGCAGATACGCAGTATTTT. The rearrangement joins TRBV4-2 to TRBJ2-3, with 7 bases identical to TRBD2. Germline V gene lookup returns CDR1 LGHNA and CDR2 YNFKEQ. This CDR3 is built from 15 residues. V lost 1 base, J lost 4 bases, and 5 bases stayed unmatched.

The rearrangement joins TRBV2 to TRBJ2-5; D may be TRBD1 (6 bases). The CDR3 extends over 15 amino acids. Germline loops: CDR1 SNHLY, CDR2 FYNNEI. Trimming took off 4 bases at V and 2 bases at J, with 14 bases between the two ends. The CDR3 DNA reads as TGTGCCAGCAGTGCGACCCCGGGACAACAAGAGACCCAGTACTTC. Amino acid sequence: CASSATPGQQETQYF.

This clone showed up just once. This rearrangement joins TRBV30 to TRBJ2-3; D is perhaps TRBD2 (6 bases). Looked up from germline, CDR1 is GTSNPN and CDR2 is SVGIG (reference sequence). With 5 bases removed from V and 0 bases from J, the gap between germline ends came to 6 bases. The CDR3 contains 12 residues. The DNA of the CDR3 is TGTGCCTGGGGGGGGAGCACAGATACGCAGTATTTT. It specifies CAWGGSTDTQYF. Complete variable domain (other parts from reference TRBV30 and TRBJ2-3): SQTIHQWPATLVQPVGSPLSLECTVEGTSNPNLYWYRQAAGRGLQLLFYSVGIGQISSEVPQNLSASRPQDRQFILSSKKLLLSDSGFYLCAWGGSTDTQYFGPGTRLTVL.

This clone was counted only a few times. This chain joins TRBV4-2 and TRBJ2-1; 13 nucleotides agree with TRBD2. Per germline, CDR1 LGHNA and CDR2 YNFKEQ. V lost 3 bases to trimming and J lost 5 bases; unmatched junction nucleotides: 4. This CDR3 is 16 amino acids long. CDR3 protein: CASSHPGLAGDNEQFF. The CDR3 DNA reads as TGTGCCAGCAGCCATCCAGGACTAGCGGGGGACAATGAGCAGTTCTTC.

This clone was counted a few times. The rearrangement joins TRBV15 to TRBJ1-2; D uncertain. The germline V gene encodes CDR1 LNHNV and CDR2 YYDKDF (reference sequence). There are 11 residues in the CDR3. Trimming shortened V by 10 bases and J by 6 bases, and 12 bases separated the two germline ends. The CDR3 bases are TGTGCCATCGACACAGACCATGGCTACACCTTC. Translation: CAIDTDHGYTF.

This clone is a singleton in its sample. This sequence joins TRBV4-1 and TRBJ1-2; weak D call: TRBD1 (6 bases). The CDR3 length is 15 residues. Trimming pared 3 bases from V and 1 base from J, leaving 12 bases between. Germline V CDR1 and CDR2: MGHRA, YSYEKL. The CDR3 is CASSQEQGGNYGYTF. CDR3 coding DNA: TGCGCCAGCAGCCAGGAACAGGGAGGTAACTATGGCTACACCTTC.

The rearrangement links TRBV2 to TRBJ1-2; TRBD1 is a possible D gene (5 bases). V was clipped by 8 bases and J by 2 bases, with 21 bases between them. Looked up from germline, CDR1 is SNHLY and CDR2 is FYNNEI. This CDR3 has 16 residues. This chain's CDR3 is CASGSDGALLNYGYTF. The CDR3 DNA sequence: TGTGCCAGCGGGAGTGATGGGGCTCTCCTCAACTATGGCTACACCTTC.

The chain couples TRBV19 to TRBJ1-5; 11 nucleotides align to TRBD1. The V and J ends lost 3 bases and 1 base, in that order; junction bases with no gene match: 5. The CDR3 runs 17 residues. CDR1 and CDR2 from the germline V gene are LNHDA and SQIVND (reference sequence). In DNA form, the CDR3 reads TGTGCCAGTAGTATCGGACAGGGGGCGGGAAGCAATCAGCCCCAGCATTTT. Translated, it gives CASSIGQGAGSNQPQHF.

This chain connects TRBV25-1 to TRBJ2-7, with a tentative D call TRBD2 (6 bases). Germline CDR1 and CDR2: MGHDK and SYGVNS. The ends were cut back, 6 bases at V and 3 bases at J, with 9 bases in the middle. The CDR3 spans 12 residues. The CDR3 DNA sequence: TGTGCCAGCAGCGTCGGGGGCTACGAGCAGTACTTC. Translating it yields CASSVGGYEQYF.